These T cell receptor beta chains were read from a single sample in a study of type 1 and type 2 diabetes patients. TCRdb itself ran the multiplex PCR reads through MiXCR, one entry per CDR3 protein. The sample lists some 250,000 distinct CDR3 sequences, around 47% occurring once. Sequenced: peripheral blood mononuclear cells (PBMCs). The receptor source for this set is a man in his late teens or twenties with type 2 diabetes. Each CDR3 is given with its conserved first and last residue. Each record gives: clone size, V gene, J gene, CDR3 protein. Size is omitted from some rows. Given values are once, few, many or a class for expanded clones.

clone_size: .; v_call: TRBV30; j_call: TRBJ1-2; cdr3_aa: CACRTSNRGYGYTF
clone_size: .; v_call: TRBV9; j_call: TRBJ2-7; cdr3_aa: CASSQDRDYEQYF
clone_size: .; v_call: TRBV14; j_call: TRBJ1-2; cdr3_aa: CASSKQGDYGYTF
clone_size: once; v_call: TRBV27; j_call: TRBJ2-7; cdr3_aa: CASSTTRLGEQYF
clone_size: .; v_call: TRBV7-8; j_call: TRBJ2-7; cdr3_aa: CASSQVALAGSYEQYF
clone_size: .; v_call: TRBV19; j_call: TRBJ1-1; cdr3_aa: CASSSGAGGRLNTEAFF
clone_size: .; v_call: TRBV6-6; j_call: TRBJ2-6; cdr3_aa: CASNPTRGGSSGANVLTF
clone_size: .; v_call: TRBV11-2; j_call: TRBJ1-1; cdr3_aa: CASSSTTARGTEAFF
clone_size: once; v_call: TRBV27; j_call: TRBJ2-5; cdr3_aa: CASSPRLAGGRQETQYF
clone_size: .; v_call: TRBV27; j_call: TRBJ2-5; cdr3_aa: CASRPSGSEETQYF
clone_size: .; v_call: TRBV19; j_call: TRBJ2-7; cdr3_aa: CASSAGVTTYEQYF
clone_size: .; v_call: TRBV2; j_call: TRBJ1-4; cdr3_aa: CASRRDRERGEKLFF
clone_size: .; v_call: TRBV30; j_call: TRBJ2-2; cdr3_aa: CARSFHGQGGTGELFF
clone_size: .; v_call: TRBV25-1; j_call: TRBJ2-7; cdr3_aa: CASSFRGGLAAHEQYF
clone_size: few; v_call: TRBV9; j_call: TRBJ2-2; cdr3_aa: CASSVNQYTGELFF
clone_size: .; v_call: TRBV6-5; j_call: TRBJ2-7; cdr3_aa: CASASTSGGGYEQYF
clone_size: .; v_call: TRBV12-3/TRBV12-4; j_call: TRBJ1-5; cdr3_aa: CASSAGGLGNQPQHF
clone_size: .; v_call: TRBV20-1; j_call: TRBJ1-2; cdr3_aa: CSASPAGEGYTF
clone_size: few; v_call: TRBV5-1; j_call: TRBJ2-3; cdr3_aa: CASSLGGGASDTQYF
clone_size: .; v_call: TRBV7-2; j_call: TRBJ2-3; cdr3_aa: CASSLPRGTDTQYF
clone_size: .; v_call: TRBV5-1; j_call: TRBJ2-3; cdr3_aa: CASSLAAGGRTDTQYF
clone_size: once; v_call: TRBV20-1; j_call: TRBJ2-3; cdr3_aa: CSATLGLDTQYF
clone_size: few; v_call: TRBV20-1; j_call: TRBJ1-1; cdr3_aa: CSASTGDTEAFF
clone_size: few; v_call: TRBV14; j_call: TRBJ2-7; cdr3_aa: CASSHLDRSYEQYF
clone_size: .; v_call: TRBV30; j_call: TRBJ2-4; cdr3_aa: CAWNGQPGLAKNIQYF
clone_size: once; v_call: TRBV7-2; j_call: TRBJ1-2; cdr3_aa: CASSRPEDWGYGYTF
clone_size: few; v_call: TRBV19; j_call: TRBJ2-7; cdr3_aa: CASSIAGAAYSYEQYF
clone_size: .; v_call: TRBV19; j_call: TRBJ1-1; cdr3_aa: CATLTGEDGMNTEAFF
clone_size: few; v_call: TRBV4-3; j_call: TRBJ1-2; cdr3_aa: CASSQEISGYGYTF
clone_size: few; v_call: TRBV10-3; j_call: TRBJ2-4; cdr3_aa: CAISAGRAQYF
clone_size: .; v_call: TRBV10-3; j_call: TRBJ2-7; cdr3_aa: CAISESSAAARYEQYF
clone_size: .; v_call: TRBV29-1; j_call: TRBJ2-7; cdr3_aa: CSVTDSGSGPYEQYF
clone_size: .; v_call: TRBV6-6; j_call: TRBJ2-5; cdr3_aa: CASSEGGSGAETQYF
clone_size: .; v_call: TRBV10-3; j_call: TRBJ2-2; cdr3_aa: CAIRNRDWNTGELFF
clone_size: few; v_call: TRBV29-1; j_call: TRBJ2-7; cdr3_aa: CSVRGGSYEQYF